This T cell receptor (beta chain) was sequenced for a study of T-cell memory formation after mild COVID-19. Study as a whole: The two donors had largely donor-specific TCR clusters. Study-level results: Clones that contracted from day 15 to 85 were balanced CD4/CD8, while later expanders leaned CD4+. Confirmation of SARS-CoV-2 specificity was lacking for second-wave clones peaking day 37. The pre-infection memory compartment contained some responding clones, suggesting cross-reactive memory joined.

TCRdb reprocessed the 5' RACE reads with MiXCR, giving one entry per CDR3 protein. The data contain approximately 7,400 distinct CDR3 sequences, about 54% of them singletons. V dropped 0 bases and J dropped 0 bases, with 1 base sitting between them. Germline lookup yields CDR1 SGHRS and CDR2 YFSETQ. The CDR3 loop spans 13 amino acids. This clonotype is labeled as medium-sized. The antigen remains undetermined. The sequencing input was PBMCs or a T cell subset sorted from them (not recorded which). This sequence originates from an adult who had mild COVID-19 (a few samples of this study predate the infection). Cell type and time point are not known. The chain employs TRBV5-1 and TRBJ1-3; D is unresolved. The CDR3 loop is CASSLASGNTIYF. As DNA, the CDR3 is TGCGCCAGCAGCTTGGCCTCTGGAAACACCATATATTTT.